This T cell receptor (beta chain) is drawn from a study of control samples from healthy donors and cancer patients (dated by TCRdb to about 2020). V gives up 8 bases and J gives up 1 base, and the segment between their germline ends measures 14 bases. Measured from the cysteine to the phenylalanine, the CDR3 is 14 residues long. Only CDR3 DNA remains: 42 bases, in frame from the first base. Reading the germline V gene (reference sequence) gives CDR1 LNHDA and CDR2 SQIVND. As concerns this clone: This clone's antigen is unknown. Base qualities are missing; no much larger clone stands one base away.

The receptor library was made with the immunoSEQ multiplex PCR assay. As stored in TCRdb, this immuneACCESS dataset retains in-frame rearrangements with V and J assigned. A fraction of the clones does not appear; measured against another copy, unresolved V genes explain less than half of the discrepancy, and the remainder lacks a known reason. The sample table contains 95,000 to 120,000 clones; only one count was recorded for approximately 82% of them. The biggest ten clones account for approximately 7% of the sample. The sample comprised blood. Recombination joined TRBV19 with TRBJ1-2; a tentative D call is TRBD1 (5 bases match). The source is a young man in good health. In nucleotide form, the sequence is TGTGCCAGTTCCGCGGGGCGGTTTAACTATGGCTACACCTTC. This codes for CASSAGRFNYGYTF.